The clone carrying this T cell receptor (beta chain) showed up many times. Its antigen is unidentified. Germline assignment: CDR1 MNHEY and CDR2 SMNVEV (reference sequence). The CDR3 sequence is 17 residues long. The germline V and J ends were trimmed by 5 bases and 7 bases, with 24 bases remaining between them. This sample was included in a study of breast tumors, draining lymph nodes, adjacent tissues. The lymph nodes were axillary draining lymph nodes from breast cancer patients. TCRdb analysed the multiplex PCR reads with MiXCR anew, one entry per CDR3 protein. The profile shows approximately 130,000 distinct CDR3 sequences, around 21% of them singletons. Study observations and caveats: Findings are consistent with lymph node origin and intratumoral expansion of most tumor T cells. Tumors had less TCR diversity than lymph nodes, more than nontumor tissue. Luminal-like breast cancer showed significantly higher tumor–nontumor repertoire similarity than basal-like. That most tumor T cells come from lymph nodes remained unproven.

This TCR was recovered from a female donor with breast cancer. Some clones in this sample may be carry-over from other donors' samples. This chain links TRBV27 with TRBJ2-1; maybe TRBD2 (6 bases). Sequencing input: axillary lymph node tissue. The CDR3 DNA follows: TGTGCCAGCAGTCCCAGACTAGTCCCTCAAGAAGTGAATGAGCAGTTCTTC. Translating gives CASSPRLVPQEVNEQFF.